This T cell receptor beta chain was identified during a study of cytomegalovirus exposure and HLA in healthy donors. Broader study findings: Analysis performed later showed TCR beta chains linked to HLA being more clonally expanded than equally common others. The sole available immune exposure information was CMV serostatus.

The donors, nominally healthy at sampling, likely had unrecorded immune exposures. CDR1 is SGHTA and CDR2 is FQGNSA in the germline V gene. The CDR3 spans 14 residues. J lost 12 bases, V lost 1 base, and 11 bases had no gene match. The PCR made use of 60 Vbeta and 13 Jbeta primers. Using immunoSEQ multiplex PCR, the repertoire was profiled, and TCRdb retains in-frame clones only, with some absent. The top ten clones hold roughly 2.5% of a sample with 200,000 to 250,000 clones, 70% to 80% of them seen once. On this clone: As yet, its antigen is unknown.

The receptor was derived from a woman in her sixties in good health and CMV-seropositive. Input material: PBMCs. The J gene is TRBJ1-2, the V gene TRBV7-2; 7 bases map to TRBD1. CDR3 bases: TGTGCCAGCAGCTTAGATGGGACAGCCTCTAGGCACACCTTC. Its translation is CASSLDGTASRHTF.